These T cell receptor beta chains were read from a single sample in a study of blood T cell repertoires in COVID-19. Measured with immunoSEQ multiplex PCR; TCRdb has only the in-frame clones, and not every one. This table has over 300,000 clones, nearly 90% appearing once. Sequenced: peripheral blood. The receptors stem from a man younger than 30 with active or convalescent COVID-19. CDR3s include the opening cysteine and the closing phenylalanine or tryptophan. D genes are given only for firm matches. Clone size, where shown, is once, few, many, or a class for clones that have expanded.

D gene	J gene	V gene	clone size	CDR3 protein	CDR3 DNA
TRBD2	TRBJ2-1	TRBV4-3	NA	CASSQALAGVVHEQFF	TGCGCCAGCAGCCAAGCGTTAGCGGGAGTTGTCCATGAGCAGTTCTTC
NA	TRBJ2-2	TRBV7-9	NA	CASSLVGAGELFF	TGTGCCAGCAGCTTAGTCGGGGCCGGGGAGCTGTTTTTT
TRBD1	TRBJ1-1	TRBV9	NA	CASSGSPRGRTEAFF	TGTGCCAGCAGCGGATCACCCAGGGGGCGGACTGAAGCTTTCTTT
NA	TRBJ1-1	TRBV4-3	NA	CASSQDRGSEAFF	TGCGCCAGCAGCCAAGATCGGGGTTCTGAAGCTTTCTTT
NA	TRBJ2-7	TRBV13	NA	CASSEAGMVPPLEQYF	TGTGCCAGCAGCGAGGCCGGTATGGTTCCCCCTCTCGAGCAGTACTTC
TRBD1	TRBJ2-1	TRBV19	NA	CASSIRRGNAYNEQFF	TGTGCCAGTAGTATACGCAGGGGGAACGCCTACAATGAGCAGTTCTTC
NA	TRBJ1-1	TRBV25-1	NA	CASSESRGQLNTEAFF	TGTGCCAGCAGTGAATCCCGCGGACAACTGAACACTGAAGCTTTCTTT
TRBD1	TRBJ1-2	TRBV28	NA	CASSRADRGSIYGYTF	TGTGCCAGCAGTCGAGCCGACAGGGGCTCTATCTATGGCTACACCTTC
TRBD2	TRBJ2-2	TRBV25-1	NA	CASKGLGVAGELFF	TGTGCCAGCAAGGGACTAGGGGTTGCCGGGGAGCTGTTTTTT
TRBD2	TRBJ2-6	TRBV4-2	NA	CASSHGGVAGANVLTF	TGTGCCAGCAGCCATGGGGGGGTGGCTGGGGCCAACGTGCTGACTTTC
NA	TRBJ1-3	TRBV4-1	NA	CASSLRGGPGNTIYF	TGCGCCAGCAGCCTTCGGGGAGGGCCCGGAAACACCATATATTTT
NA	TRBJ1-1	TRBV4-3	NA	CASSQDSHLSATGTEAFF	TGCGCCAGCAGCCAAGATTCCCACCTTTCCGCCACGGGAACTGAAGCTTTCTTT
TRBD1	TRBJ2-6	TRBV29-1	few	CSVTGGLFSGANVLTF	TGCAGCGTGACAGGGGGCTTATTTTCTGGGGCCAACGTGCTGACTTTC
TRBD1	TRBJ1-6	TRBV6-5	NA	CASSPDREVTPLHF	TGTGCCAGCAGCCCAGACAGGGAAGTGACACCCCTCCACTTT
TRBD1	TRBJ2-7	TRBV5-6	NA	CASSLTGTGDYEQYF	TGTGCCAGCAGCTTAACCGGGACAGGGGACTACGAGCAGTACTTC
TRBD1	TRBJ1-1	TRBV19	NA	CASSTISTGEIEAFF	TGTGCCAGTAGTACAATCTCGACAGGGGAAATTGAAGCTTTCTTT
NA	TRBJ1-5	TRBV18	NA	CASSPGQSQPQHF	TGTGCCAGCTCACCAGGGCAGTCTCAGCCCCAGCATTTT
TRBD1	TRBJ2-3	TRBV19	NA	CASRSDRGVGDTQYF	TGTGCCAGTAGGTCCGACAGGGGAGTGGGAGATACGCAGTATTTT
TRBD2	TRBJ2-4	TRBV7-2	NA	CASSPLVAGGEDAKNIQYF	TGTGCCAGCAGCCCCTTGGTAGCGGGGGGCGAGGATGCCAAAAACATTCAGTACTTC
NA	TRBJ1-1	TRBV27	NA	CASGRLNMNTEAFF	TGTGCCAGCGGTCGACTGAACATGAACACTGAAGCTTTCTTT
NA	TRBJ1-2	TRBV5-4	NA	CASSPAMQGAYGYTF	TGTGCCAGCAGCCCGGCCATGCAGGGTGCCTATGGCTACACCTTC
TRBD1	TRBJ1-1	TRBV4-1	NA	CASSQPGGTEAFF	TGCGCCAGCAGCCAACCAGGGGGAACTGAAGCTTTCTTT
TRBD1	TRBJ2-7	TRBV10-3	NA	CAIRNRDRDLHEQYF	TGTGCCATTAGGAACCGGGACAGGGATCTTCACGAGCAGTACTTC
TRBD2	TRBJ2-2	TRBV14	NA	CASSPSGRNTGELFF	TGTGCCAGCAGTCCCAGCGGGAGGAACACCGGGGAGCTGTTTTTT
NA	TRBJ1-2	TRBV24-1	NA	CATSDLGVDYGYTF	TGTGCCACCAGTGATCTCGGTGTTGACTATGGCTACACCTTC
NA	TRBJ2-7	TRBV14	NA	CASSYQGYEQYF	TGTGCCAGCAGCTATCAGGGCTACGAGCAGTACTTC
NA	TRBJ1-2	TRBV27	NA	CASSLKWDKVDGYTF	TGTGCCAGCAGTTTAAAATGGGACAAGGTCGATGGCTACACCTTC
NA	TRBJ2-7	TRBV6-5	NA	CASRPRGKLAEQYF	TGTGCCAGCAGGCCTCGGGGGAAGCTCGCCGAGCAGTACTTC
NA	TRBJ1-1	TRBV15	few	CATSRDYSQVYTEAFF	TGTGCCACCAGCAGAGATTACAGCCAGGTTTACACTGAAGCTTTCTTT
NA	TRBJ1-1	TRBV9	NA	CASSVRRDDRAFF	TGTGCCAGCAGCGTGAGGCGAGATGATCGAGCTTTCTTT
TRBD1	TRBJ1-5	TRBV7-2	NA	CASSLAPTGAEPQHF	TGTGCCAGCAGCTTAGCTCCTACAGGGGCGGAGCCCCAGCATTTT
NA	TRBJ2-1	TRBV4-3	NA	CASSQDFRNPYNEQFF	TGCGCCAGCAGCCAAGATTTCAGGAACCCCTACAATGAGCAGTTCTTC
NA	TRBJ1-1	TRBV18	once	CASSPLKQDTEAFF	TGTGCCAGCTCACCACTTAAACAAGACACTGAAGCTTTCTTT
NA	TRBJ2-3	TRBV21-1	NA	CASSSGDYHLWDTQYF	TGTGCCAGCAGCTCTGGGGACTACCACCTTTGGGATACGCAGTATTTT
NA	TRBJ1-5	TRBV28	NA	CASSLDSVGSQPQHF	TGTGCCAGCAGTTTAGACTCAGTGGGGAGTCAGCCCCAGCATTTT
TRBD1	TRBJ2-6	TRBV27	NA	CASSLAGTGVSGANVLTF	TGTGCCAGCAGTTTGGCGGGGACAGGGGTTTCGGGGGCCAACGTGCTGACTTTC
TRBD1	TRBJ2-7	TRBV9	NA	CASSGTDRGEQYF	TGTGCCAGCAGCGGAACGGACAGGGGCGAGCAGTACTTC
TRBD2	TRBJ2-7	TRBV19	NA	CASSIHAGAPEQYF	TGTGCCAGTAGTATACACGCGGGAGCTCCCGAGCAGTACTTC
NA	TRBJ2-1	TRBV19	NA	CASRVTSGHEQFF	TGTGCCAGTAGGGTGACTAGTGGACATGAGCAGTTCTTC
TRBD1	TRBJ2-7	TRBV28	NA	CASTSADRKFYEQYF	TGTGCCAGCACCTCCGCGGACAGGAAATTTTACGAGCAGTACTTC
NA	TRBJ2-2	TRBV9	few	CASSVLEANTGELFF	TGTGCCAGCAGCGTCTTAGAGGCGAACACCGGGGAGCTGTTTTTT
TRBD1	TRBJ1-1	TRBV5-1	NA	CASSLAGTGFGTEAFF	TGCGCCAGCAGCTTGGCCGGGACAGGGTTTGGCACTGAAGCTTTCTTT
NA	TRBJ1-4	TRBV4-3	NA	CASSHFNGGSEKLFF	TGCGCCAGCAGCCATTTCAATGGAGGCTCCGAAAAACTGTTTTTT
NA	TRBJ2-7	TRBV3-1/TRBV3-2	NA	CASSQVDEQYF	TGTGCCAGCAGCCAAGTCGACGAGCAGTACTTC
NA	TRBJ1-1	TRBV14	NA	CASSPGYEAFF	TGTGCCAGCAGCCCAGGTTATGAAGCTTTCTTT
NA	TRBJ2-7	TRBV27	NA	CASGSRSSYEQYF	TGTGCCAGTGGAAGCCGGAGCTCCTACGAGCAGTACTTC
NA	TRBJ2-3	TRBV4-1	NA	CASSEGSGGVNTQYF	TGCGCCAGCAGCGAAGGCTCCGGGGGAGTCAATACGCAGTATTTT
NA	TRBJ1-6	TRBV2	NA	CASTRPNTSPLHF	TGTGCCAGCACCCGTCCTAATACTTCACCCCTCCACTTT
TRBD2	TRBJ2-5	TRBV7-2	NA	CASSLGLRSETQYF	TGTGCCAGCAGCTTGGGACTACGGAGTGAGACCCAGTACTTC
NA	TRBJ1-5	TRBV27	NA	CASSSGTTNQPQHF	TGTGCCAGCAGTTCCGGGACAACCAATCAGCCCCAGCATTTT
TRBD1	TRBJ2-1	TRBV7-9	once	CASSPGTAKGNEQFF	TGTGCCAGCAGCCCTGGGACAGCTAAGGGCAATGAGCAGTTCTTC
NA	TRBJ2-7	TRBV12-3/TRBV12-4	NA	CASSDGPYEQYF	TGTGCCAGCAGTGATGGGCCCTACGAGCAGTACTTC
NA	TRBJ1-2	TRBV5-4	NA	CASSPPARGSFGYTF	TGTGCCAGCAGCCCCCCTGCCAGGGGTTCTTTTGGCTACACCTTC
NA	TRBJ2-1	TRBV3-1/TRBV3-2	NA	CASRPASGYPYNEQFF	TGTGCCAGCAGACCAGCCTCAGGGTATCCCTACAATGAGCAGTTCTTC
TRBD1	TRBJ2-7	TRBV27	NA	CASSFQGAVEQYF	TGTGCCAGCAGTTTTCAGGGGGCCGTCGAGCAGTACTTC
NA	TRBJ1-1	TRBV5-6	once	CASSLDGSLGTEAFF	TGTGCCAGCAGCTTGGATGGGAGCCTAGGAACTGAAGCTTTCTTT
NA	TRBJ2-7	TRBV27	NA	CASSLSAGPSYEQYF	TGTGCCAGCAGTTTATCCGCGGGACCCTCCTACGAGCAGTACTTC
NA	TRBJ1-2	TRBV7-6	few	CASSSSPVAGVGYTF	TGTGCCAGCAGCTCCTCCCCCGTGGCAGGGGTGGGCTACACCTTC